This entry lists 8 T cell receptor beta chains sequenced from one sample in a study of T-cell reconstitution after alpha-beta-depleted transplantation in children. Preparation of the TCRbeta library used unique molecular identifiers. TCRdb ran MiXCR on the PCR reads and lists one entry per CDR3 protein. The sample has 640,000 or so distinct CDR3 sequences, 16% seen once. This sample comprised PBMCs from the stem cell graft donor, obtained from the stem cell graft. All receptors come from a human donor who donated a stem cell graft to a child with acute myeloid leukemia.

The genes are TRBV5-1 and TRBJ1-1, with a weak D call TRBD1 (5 bases). The V gene's germline CDR1 is SGHRS and CDR2 YFSETQ. Trimming cost V 2 bases and J 6 bases, with 11 bases left between them. The CDR3 is made up of 13 amino acids. DNA for the CDR3: TGCGCCAGCAGCTTTTTCGGGGACCCTGAAGCTTTCTTT. It yields the protein CASSFFGDPEAFF.

The chain couples TRBV11-2 to TRBJ1-2; no clear D gene. Germline CDR1 reads SGHAT; CDR2 reads FQNNGV. CDR3 length: 14 amino acids. Trimming left V 1 base short and J 2 bases short, with 8 bases between. The CDR3 spells CASSLGPFNYGYTF. CDR3 in DNA: TGTGCCAGCAGCTTAGGACCGTTCAACTATGGCTACACCTTC.

There are many counts of this clonotype. The chain's CDR3 is CSASVGGDYGYTF. Written as DNA, the CDR3 is TGCAGTGCTAGTGTAGGTGGCGACTATGGCTACACCTTC. The rearrangement uses TRBV20-1 and TRBJ1-2; no reliable D call. The V gene's germline CDR1 is DFQATT and CDR2 SNEGSKA (reference sequence). Trimming pared 3 bases from V and 3 bases from J, leaving 11 bases between. This CDR3 has 13 amino acids.

This clonotype was seen at least ten times. The chain combines TRBV20-1 with TRBJ1-5; perhaps TRBD1 as D (6 bases). Germline V gene data show CDR1 as DFQATT and CDR2 as SNEGSKA (reference sequence). V gave up 4 bases and J gave up 2 bases, with 15 bases separating them. This CDR3 region has 15 residues. As DNA, the CDR3 is TGCAGTGCTAAACGGGGGGGCGCGGGCAATCAGCCCCAGCATTTT. Protein: CSAKRGGAGNQPQHF.

Concerning this clonotype: One junction end does not reproduce the germline sequence, and a read error may be involved. This chain connects TRBV20-1 to TRBJ2-2; unclear D gene. The CDR3 extends over 18 amino acids. CDR1 is DFQATT and CDR2 is SNEGSKA in the germline V gene (reference sequence). The CDR3: CCARDEASGVPNTGELFF. DNA for the CDR3: TGCTGTGCTAGAGATGAAGCTTCGGGCGTCCCAAACACCGGGGAGCTGTTTTTT.

This clonotype was recorded many times. The rearrangement joins TRBV12-3 or TRBV12-4 to TRBJ2-1; no firm D call. Trimming took off 3 bases at V and 2 bases at J, with 8 bases between the two ends. CDR3 length: 14 amino acids. The CDR3 coding sequence is TGTGCCAGCAGTTTGAAGGGCCCCTACAATGAGCAGTTCTTC. Translation: CASSLKGPYNEQFF.

This clonotype was counted between two and nine times. The chain has TRBV20-1 and TRBJ2-1; D possibly uses TRBD1 or TRBD2 (6 bases each). V shed 5 bases and J shed 0 bases, with 14 bases lying between them. Germline values: CDR1 DFQATT, CDR2 SNEGSKA (reference sequence). The CDR3 has 15 residues. CDR3 nucleotide sequence: TGCAGTGCTGAGGGGGGATTGAGCTCCTACAATGAGCAGTTCTTC. It is translated as CSAEGGLSSYNEQFF.

This clonotype was seen at least ten times. The V call is TRBV9, the J call TRBJ1-5; possibly TRBD1 for D (5 bases). The germline V gene has CDR1 SGDLS and CDR2 YYNGEE. Trimming removed 3 bases at V and 1 base at J, with 11 bases between. The CDR3 loop spans 15 amino acids. Here the CDR3 DNA reads TGTGCCAGCAGCGCCTCGACAGAGAGCAATCAGCCCCAGCATTTT. Amino acids: CASSASTESNQPQHF.